Listed below are T cell receptor beta chains from one sample, sequenced in a study of blood T cell repertoires in COVID-19. Only in-frame clones appear in the TCRdb table, and some are missing; sequencing was by immunoSEQ multiplex PCR. This repertoire shows some 140,000 clones, approximately 85% found once; its top ten account for approximately 4%. Source material: peripheral blood. The source is a human donor in a cohort sampled during active COVID-19. Both conserved end residues are part of each CDR3. Each record gives: V gene, J gene, clone size, D gene, CDR3 protein, CDR3 DNA. The D gene is left open where the match is weak. Part of the rows lack a size; the others show once, few, many or a class for expanded clones.

>TRBV9|TRBJ2-3|NA|NA
CASSRDNPTDTQYF
TGTGCCAGCAGCCGGGACAATCCCACAGATACGCAGTATTTT
>TRBV6-2/TRBV6-3|TRBJ1-1|NA|TRBD1
CASSGQGWNTEAFF
TGTGCCAGCAGTGGACAGGGGTGGAACACTGAAGCTTTCTTT
>TRBV9|TRBJ1-2|NA|NA
CASSVAGQAGYTF
TGTGCCAGCAGCGTAGCTGGGCAGGCTGGCTACACCTTC
>TRBV24-1|TRBJ2-3|NA|NA
CATSDKRRDTQYF
TGTGCCACCAGTGATAAACGCCGGGATACGCAGTATTTT
>TRBV7-9|TRBJ2-1|NA|TRBD2
CASMASGRKIGWDEQFF
TGTGCCAGCATGGCTAGCGGGAGGAAAATAGGTTGGGATGAGCAGTTCTTC
>TRBV23-1|TRBJ1-4|NA|NA
CASSRPRRSNEKLFF
TGCGCCAGCAGTCGCCCTCGGAGGTCTAATGAAAAACTGTTTTTT
>TRBV6-5|TRBJ2-1|NA|TRBD2
CASSYRTSGSDEQFF
TGTGCCAGCAGTTACAGGACTAGCGGGAGTGATGAGCAGTTCTTC
>TRBV27|TRBJ1-4|NA|NA
CASRPPRQHLNEKLFF
TGTGCCAGCAGGCCCCCAAGACAGCACCTTAATGAAAAACTGTTTTTT
>TRBV4-3|TRBJ2-7|NA|NA
CASSQVHTGEVTYEQYF
TGCGCCAGCAGCCAAGTACACACAGGGGAGGTCACCTACGAGCAGTACTTC
>TRBV7-9|TRBJ2-5|NA|NA
CASSFKPETQYF
TGTGCCAGCAGCTTCAAGCCAGAGACCCAGTACTTC
>TRBV9|TRBJ1-5|few|NA
CASSVDGASNQPQHF
TGTGCCAGCAGCGTAGATGGGGCGAGCAATCAGCCCCAGCATTTT
>TRBV5-4|TRBJ2-2|NA|NA
CASSSFTGELFF
TGTGCCAGCAGCAGCTTCACCGGGGAGCTGTTTTTT
>TRBV9|TRBJ2-3|NA|NA
CASSVVGDTQYF
TGTGCCAGCAGCGTGGTGGGCGATACGCAGTATTTT
>TRBV19|TRBJ1-2|NA|TRBD1
CASSIGPRGHVYYGYTF
TGTGCCAGTAGTATAGGGCCCAGGGGGCACGTGTACTATGGCTACACCTTC
>TRBV30|TRBJ2-2|NA|NA
CAWGLIEGGPTGELFF
TGTGCCTGGGGACTCATTGAGGGGGGGCCCACCGGGGAGCTGTTTTTT
>TRBV4-1|TRBJ1-1|NA|TRBD1
CASSPSGTVGTEAFF
TGCGCCAGCAGCCCATCCGGGACAGTAGGCACTGAAGCTTTCTTT
>TRBV10-3|TRBJ2-2|NA|NA
CAISPRGGGELFF
TGTGCCATCAGCCCCAGGGGTGGCGGGGAGCTGTTTTTT
>TRBV5-8|TRBJ2-5|NA|TRBD1
CASSHRDRDQETQYF
TGTGCCAGCAGCCACCGGGACAGGGACCAAGAGACCCAGTACTTC
>TRBV6-6|TRBJ2-3|NA|TRBD1
CASNLQGAPTDTQYF
TGTGCCAGCAACTTACAGGGGGCGCCCACAGATACGCAGTATTTT
>TRBV7-2|TRBJ1-6|few|NA
CASSQTHSNSPLHF
TGTGCCAGCAGCCAAACACATAGCAATTCACCCCTCCACTTT
>TRBV6-1|TRBJ2-3|once|TRBD2
CASSHGLAGTDTQYF
TGTGCCAGCAGCCACGGGCTAGCGGGCACAGATACGCAGTATTTT
>TRBV5-4|TRBJ1-6|NA|NA
CASSLAPGTYNSPLHF
TGTGCCAGCAGCTTGGCTCCGGGGACATATAATTCACCCCTCCACTTT
>TRBV5-4|TRBJ2-5|NA|NA
CASGKGQETQYF
TGTGCCAGCGGGAAGGGGCAAGAGACCCAGTACTTC
>TRBV6-5|TRBJ1-1|NA|NA
CASSYSRGLVSTEAFF
TGTGCCAGCAGTTACTCGAGAGGTTTGGTTAGCACTGAAGCTTTCTTT
>TRBV5-1|TRBJ1-5|few|NA
CASSLTDGSQPQHF
TGCGCCAGCAGCTTGACAGACGGAAGCCAGCCCCAGCATTTT
>TRBV10-3|TRBJ2-5|once|NA
CAISELTGGGETQYF
TGTGCCATCAGTGAGCTGACAGGTGGAGGAGAGACCCAGTACTTC
>TRBV30|TRBJ1-1|NA|TRBD1
CAGKTGDTEAFF
TGTGCCGGAAAGACAGGGGACACTGAAGCTTTCTTT
>TRBV23-1|TRBJ1-2|NA|TRBD1
CASSQSTGGTYGYTF
TGCGCCAGCAGTCAATCCACAGGGGGGACCTATGGCTACACCTTC
>TRBV6-6|TRBJ1-5|few|TRBD1
CASSYRDRGDQPQHF
TGTGCCAGCAGTTACCGCGACAGGGGCGACCAGCCCCAGCATTTT
>TRBV2|TRBJ1-5|NA|TRBD1
CASSDATGGSQPQHF
TGTGCCAGCAGTGATGCGACAGGGGGCTCTCAGCCCCAGCATTTT
>TRBV12-3/TRBV12-4|TRBJ1-2|NA|TRBD1
CATEEQGNYGYTF
TGTGCCACCGAGGAACAGGGGAACTATGGCTACACCTTC
>TRBV14|TRBJ1-1|NA|TRBD1
CASSQGNRGTEAFF
TGTGCCAGCAGCCAAGGGAACAGGGGCACTGAAGCTTTCTTT
>TRBV18|TRBJ2-3|NA|TRBD1
CASSPLSRQGATDTQYF
TGTGCCAGCTCCCCCTTGAGTCGACAGGGTGCGACAGATACGCAGTATTTT
>TRBV5-1|TRBJ2-3|NA|TRBD2
CASSSLLATDTQYF
TGCGCCAGCAGCTCGTTACTAGCGACCGATACGCAGTATTTT
>TRBV11-3|TRBJ1-1|NA|NA
CASSSDWNTEAFF
TGTGCCAGCAGCTCGGACTGGAACACTGAAGCTTTCTTT
>TRBV6-4|TRBJ2-1|NA|NA
CASSDGPSPPFF
TGTGCCAGCAGTGACGGGCCCTCTCCCCCGTTCTTC
>TRBV3-1/TRBV3-2|TRBJ2-1|NA|TRBD1
CASSQEKTGGRNNEQFF
TGTGCCAGCAGCCAAGAGAAGACAGGGGGCAGGAACAATGAGCAGTTCTTC
>TRBV5-1|TRBJ2-5|NA|NA
CASSSGQAETQYF
TGCGCCAGCAGCTCCGGACAAGCAGAGACCCAGTACTTC
>TRBV5-4|TRBJ2-1|NA|TRBD1
CASSLRTGDYNEQFF
TGTGCCAGCAGCTTGCGGACAGGGGACTACAATGAGCAGTTCTTC
>TRBV27|TRBJ2-3|once|TRBD2
CASSLGRAGDTQYF
TGTGCCAGCAGTTTGGGGAGGGCGGGAGATACGCAGTATTTT
>TRBV9|TRBJ2-2|NA|TRBD2
CASSAPLAGGRTGELFF
TGTGCCAGCAGCGCCCCACTAGCGGGAGGGCGCACCGGGGAGCTGTTTTTT
>TRBV14|TRBJ2-7|NA|NA
CASSHTGLLSSYEQYF
TGTGCCAGCAGCCATACGGGACTCCTCAGCTCCTACGAGCAGTACTTC
>TRBV5-1|TRBJ2-3|NA|TRBD2
CASSLRLAGGSTDTQYF
TGCGCCAGCAGCTTGCGGCTAGCGGGAGGAAGCACAGATACGCAGTATTTT
>TRBV19|TRBJ2-7|NA|NA
CASSISGFSPYEQYF
TGTGCCAGTAGTATCTCAGGATTTTCCCCCTACGAGCAGTACTTC
>TRBV4-3|TRBJ2-3|NA|TRBD2
CASSQSLAGVNTQYF
TGCGCCAGCAGCCAATCTCTAGCGGGAGTTAATACGCAGTATTTT
>TRBV11-3|TRBJ1-6|NA|NA
CATTRTANSPLHF
TGTGCCACCACACGGACAGCTAATTCACCCCTCCACTTT
>TRBV11-2|TRBJ2-1|NA|NA
CASSLGGTYNEQFF
TGTGCCAGCAGCTTAGGAGGGACCTACAATGAGCAGTTCTTC
>TRBV7-9|TRBJ2-1|few|NA
CASTRWAPADYYNEQFF
TGTGCCAGCACTCGTTGGGCCCCAGCGGATTACTACAATGAGCAGTTCTTC
>TRBV5-1|TRBJ2-7|once|TRBD2
CASSPGLAGGPGYEQYF
TGCGCCAGCAGCCCTGGACTAGCGGGGGGGCCAGGTTACGAGCAGTACTTC
>TRBV3-1/TRBV3-2|TRBJ2-7|NA|TRBD1
CASSQLTGTAGYEQYF
TGTGCCAGCAGCCAATTAACCGGGACAGCCGGCTACGAGCAGTACTTC
>TRBV15|TRBJ2-3|NA|TRBD2
CATSISGERVDTQYF
TGTGCCACCAGCATCAGCGGGGAGCGGGTAGATACGCAGTATTTT
>TRBV5-4|TRBJ2-3|NA|NA
CAQTSYATDTQYF
TGTGCCCAAACTAGCTACGCCACAGATACGCAGTATTTT
>TRBV9|TRBJ1-2|few|TRBD1
CASSGRAKDRDLYGYTF
TGTGCCAGCAGCGGGCGGGCCAAGGACAGGGACCTATATGGCTACACCTTC
>TRBV4-3|TRBJ2-4|NA|NA
CASSQDPVAAKNIQYF
TGCGCCAGCAGCCAAGATCCGGTCGCAGCCAAAAACATTCAGTACTTC
>TRBV7-2|TRBJ2-2|few|TRBD2
CATALAGNTGELFF
TGTGCCACAGCTCTAGCGGGAAACACCGGGGAGCTGTTTTTT
>TRBV9|TRBJ2-3|NA|NA
CASSVGATSADTQYF
TGTGCCAGCAGCGTAGGTGCGACTAGTGCGGATACGCAGTATTTT
>TRBV7-2|TRBJ1-1|NA|NA
CASSPEGGPTEAFF
TGTGCCAGCAGCCCTGAGGGGGGGCCCACTGAAGCTTTCTTT